This entry is about one TCR beta chain. As yet, its antigen is unknown. This entry comes from a study of T cell responses to AZD1222 COVID-19 vaccine. Study outcomes and limitations: Clonal diversity may have been underestimated, and the donors were mostly white British, with more females than males. The peak T cell response came first, and repertoires were sampled only after it. Compared with day 0, the breadth and depth of the Spike-specific TCR repertoire rose significantly after two doses of AZD1222.

Second-dose recipients at about 4 or about 12 weeks were treated as one pooled group. Method: immunoSEQ multiplex PCR; TCRdb's copy keeps in-frame clones and lacks some. The table includes around 50,000 clones, 70% to 90% detected once. The CDR3 length is 16 residues. Germline assignment: CDR1 SGHRS and CDR2 YFSETQ. The V gene end was trimmed by 3 bases and the J gene end by 0 bases; junction bases not matched to a gene: 7. The chain recombines TRBV5-1 with TRBJ2-7; 9 bases align to TRBD1. The sample in question was peripheral blood, obtained 28 days after the second AZD1222 dose. The clonotype originates from an adult who received the AZD1222 COVID-19 vaccine. CDR3: CASSSRDRDNSYEQYF. For the CDR3, the DNA is TGCGCCAGCAGCTCCCGGGACAGGGACAACTCCTACGAGCAGTACTTC.